The present entry profiles one TCR beta chain with its context. Profiling relied on immunoSEQ multiplex PCR, and the TCRdb table lists in-frame clones only, not all of them. The sample includes 83,000 or so clones, approximately 92% seen only once; the top ten take approximately 0.25%. This sample is part of a study of technical replicates of blood from a few donors. The sequence was collected from a human donor in good health. The sequenced sample was T cells isolated from PBMCs.

The CDR3: CASLLTGALGEKLFF. CDR3 bases: TGTGCCAGCCTTCTGACAGGGGCGTTGGGAGAAAAACTGTTTTTT. The V call is TRBV2, the J call TRBJ1-4, with 8 bases fitting TRBD1. V was pared by 8 bases and J by 8 bases, with 13 bases of the junction left unmatched. Per germline, CDR1 SNHLY and CDR2 FYNNEI. The CDR3 length is 15 residues.